The clone carrying this TCR beta chain has at least ten counts. Its antigen remains unknown. It was RNA transcripts that yielded the amplified TCR beta CDR3 regions. Using the HTBI primer set, a first-round RT-PCR was run on the TCR CDR3. TCRdb re-called the multiplex PCR reads with MiXCR, one entry per CDR3 protein. The sample has hundreds of thousands of distinct CDR3 sequences, about 14% seen once. Ophthalmopathy cases met thresholds of Clinical Activity Score at least 3, NOSPECS grade at least 4 and duration under 3 months. This entry belongs to a study of T cells in Graves' hyperthyroidism and ophthalmopathy. Study-wide findings and caveats: Most thyroid clonotypes with frequency above 0.001 were detected in blood.

V lost 1 base and J 5 bases, leaving 14 bases between the germline ends. The V gene's germline CDR1 is SGHTA and CDR2 FQGTGA. This CDR3 spans 15 amino acids. This chain joins TRBV7-3 and TRBJ2-5; the D call may be TRBD1 or TRBD2 (5 bases each). The sample consisted of blood. The TCR was taken from a man aged 18 to 29 with Graves' ophthalmopathy. The CDR3 bases are TGTGCCAGCAGCTTAAGCGGGCAGGGATGGGAGACCCAGTACTTC. This translates into CASSLSGQGWETQYF.